This T cell receptor (beta chain) comes out of a study of technical replicates of blood from a handful of donors. Generated by immunoSEQ multiplex PCR, the TCRdb table keeps only in-frame clones and is missing some. Here the sample spans approximately 29,000 clones, 90% to 95% being singletons. CDR1 and CDR2 (germline): SGHVS, FQNEAQ. The CDR3 extends over 16 amino acids. V lost 0 bases and J 1 base, leaving 12 bases between the germline ends. Source material: PBMCs. The chain uses TRBV7-8 and TRBJ2-5, with a possible D match to TRBD2 (6 bases). The clonotype originates from a human donor in good health. Some clones in this sample may be carry-over from other donors' samples. CDR3 protein: CASSLAVGGLQETQYF. The DNA of the CDR3 is TGTGCCAGCAGCTTAGCGGTTGGGGGACTCCAAGAGACCCAGTACTTC. Full variable domain (rest looked up from reference TRBV7-8 and TRBJ2-5): GAGVSQSPRYKVAKRGQDVALRCDPISGHVSLFWYQQALGQGPEFLTYFQNEAQLDKSGLPSDRFFAERPEGSVSTLKIQRTQQEDSAVYLCASSLAVGGLQETQYFGPGTRLLVL.